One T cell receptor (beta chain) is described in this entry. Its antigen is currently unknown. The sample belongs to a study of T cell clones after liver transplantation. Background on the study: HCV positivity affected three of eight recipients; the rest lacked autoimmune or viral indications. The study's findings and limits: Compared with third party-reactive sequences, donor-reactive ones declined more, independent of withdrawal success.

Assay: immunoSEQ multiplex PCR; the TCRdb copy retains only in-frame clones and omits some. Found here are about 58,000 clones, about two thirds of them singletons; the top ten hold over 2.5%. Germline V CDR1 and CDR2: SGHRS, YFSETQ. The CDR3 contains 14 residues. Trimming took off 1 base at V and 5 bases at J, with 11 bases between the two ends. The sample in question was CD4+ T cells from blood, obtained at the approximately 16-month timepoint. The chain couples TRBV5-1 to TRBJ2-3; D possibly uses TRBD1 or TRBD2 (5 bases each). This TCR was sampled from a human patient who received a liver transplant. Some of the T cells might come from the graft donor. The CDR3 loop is CASSLWGSEDTQYF. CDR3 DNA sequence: TGCGCCAGCAGCTTGTGGGGGTCGGAAGATACGCAGTATTTT.